Following are 22 T cell receptor beta chains from one sample sequenced in a study of T cell responses to AZD1222 COVID-19 vaccine. Profiling relied on immunoSEQ multiplex PCR, and the TCRdb table lists in-frame clones only, not all of them. Seen here are just under 150,000 clones, around 90% observed once, and the top ten hold roughly 1.8%. The material was peripheral blood, obtained 28 days after the second AZD1222 dose. The receptor set was obtained from an adult who received the AZD1222 COVID-19 vaccine.

The chain joins TRBV6-5 to TRBJ2-1, with D perhaps given as TRBD1 or TRBD2 (5 bases each). Germline lookup yields CDR1 MNHEY and CDR2 SVGAGI. This CDR3 has 13 amino acids. V lost 0 bases, J lost 11 bases, and 11 bases lay in between. CDR3 bases: TGTGCCAGCAGTTACTCGCTTGAGGGACAGCAGTTCTTC. Translating gives CASSYSLEGQQFF.

This chain uses TRBV3-1 (or the pseudogene TRBV3-2) with TRBJ2-3, with D unclear. Germline-derived CDR1 and CDR2 are LGHDT and YNNKEL (reference sequence). V lost 5 bases and J 2 bases, leaving 2 bases between the germline ends. The CDR3 length is 11 residues. The CDR3 DNA follows: TGTGCCAGCAGCGACACAGATACGCAGTATTTT. The encoded protein is CASSDTDTQYF.

The chain is built from TRBV7-9 and TRBJ1-3; possible D gene TRBD1, 6 bases. The germline V gene has CDR1 SEHNR and CDR2 FQNEAQ (reference sequence). The CDR3 runs to 17 residues. V lost 5 bases and J 0 bases, leaving 17 bases between the germline ends. The CDR3 DNA follows: TGTGCCAGCAGCGTGGGGGGGCTGCTGGACTCTGGAAACACCATATATTTT. Its translation: CASSVGGLLDSGNTIYF.

This chain joins TRBV7-9 and TRBJ2-7; 7 positions match TRBD1. The CDR3 has 17 amino acids. The germline V gene encodes CDR1 SEHNR and CDR2 FQNEAQ (reference sequence). V gave up 5 bases and J gave up 2 bases; unmatched junction bases: 15. The CDR3 region is CASSGAIVGGQTYEQYF. The CDR3 region has the DNA TGTGCCAGCAGCGGGGCCATTGTAGGGGGCCAGACCTACGAGCAGTACTTC.

The V and J genes are TRBV6-2 or TRBV6-3 and TRBJ1-2; no firm D call. V lost 3 bases to trimming and J lost 4 bases, with 9 bases between them. Germline V gives CDR1 MNHEY, CDR2 SVGEGT. The CDR3 is 13 amino acids. In DNA form, the CDR3 reads TGTGCCAGCAGTTATCTCCCCGGCTATGGCTACACCTTC. It translates to CASSYLPGYGYTF.

This chain joins TRBV5-1 and TRBJ2-7; 11 bases fit TRBD2. CDR3 length: 15 amino acids. CDR1 SGHRS and CDR2 YFSETQ come from the germline V gene. The J segment lost 3 bases and the V segment lost 5 bases, leaving 7 bases of the junction unmatched. The CDR3 here is CASSSGRAAYYEQYF. The CDR3 DNA sequence: TGCGCCAGCAGTAGCGGGAGGGCCGCATACTACGAGCAGTACTTC.

The rearrangement uses TRBV18 and TRBJ2-2, with 13 bases matching TRBD2. The CDR3 is 16 amino acids. After removal of 3 bases from V and 6 bases from J, the junction contained 4 bases not matched to a gene. Germline lookup yields CDR1 KGHSH and CDR2 LQKENI. The CDR3 spells CASSPGLAGWAGELFF. The CDR3 DNA reads as TGTGCCAGCTCACCGGGACTAGCGGGATGGGCCGGGGAGCTGTTTTTT.

The V gene is TRBV4-2, the J gene TRBJ2-7, with 8 bases that match TRBD2. Germline assignment: CDR1 LGHNA and CDR2 YNFKEQ. The J segment lost 3 bases and the V segment lost 1 base, leaving 23 bases of the junction unmatched. The CDR3 contains 21 residues. CDR3 sequence: CASSQGGLGREVLSGLYEQYF. CDR3 in DNA: TGTGCCAGCAGCCAAGGCGGCCTGGGGCGGGAGGTTCTCTCGGGTCTCTACGAGCAGTACTTC.

V usage is TRBV29-1 and J usage is TRBJ2-5; 8 bases align to TRBD1. Per germline, CDR1 SQVTM and CDR2 ANQGSEA. The J segment lost 4 bases and the V segment lost 7 bases, leaving 8 bases of the junction unmatched. The CDR3 has 13 residues. DNA of the CDR3: TGCAGCGGGAGGGGACAGGCTGGAGAGACCCAGTACTTC. Its translation: CSGRGQAGETQYF.

The rearrangement links TRBV5-1 to TRBJ1-6, with 7 positions matching TRBD1. Germline lookup yields CDR1 SGHRS and CDR2 YFSETQ. CDR3 length: 16 amino acids. With V trimmed by 3 bases and J by 5 bases, 8 bases remained unmatched. The CDR3 reads CASSSGPGQNNSPLHF. In nucleotides, the CDR3 is TGCGCCAGCAGCTCGGGGCCGGGACAGAATAATTCACCCCTCCACTTT.

The chain joins TRBV9 to TRBJ2-2, with D uncertain. V was pared by 0 bases and J by 4 bases, with 16 bases between. CDR1 is SGDLS and CDR2 is YYNGEE in the germline V gene. CDR3 length equals 17 residues. CDR3 in DNA: TGTGCCAGCAGCGTAGTTGGGGAAGTTGTAAGCACCGGGGAGCTGTTTTTT. Encoded protein: CASSVVGEVVSTGELFF.

The rearrangement links TRBV30 to TRBJ2-2, with D tentatively TRBD2 (5 bases). Germline assignment: CDR1 GTSNPN and CDR2 SVGIG (reference sequence). The CDR3 has 14 residues. With 3 bases removed from V and 5 bases from J, the gap between germline ends came to 13 bases. The CDR3 DNA follows: TGTGCCTGGAGCGACTATTCGAGGACCGGGGAGCTGTTTTTT. Translation: CAWSDYSRTGELFF.

As regards this clone: Other nucleotide sequences in the sample specify the same CDR3. The chain is built from TRBV28 and TRBJ1-1, with D perhaps TRBD1 (6 bases). Germline CDR1 reads MDHEN; CDR2 reads SYDVKM. The ends were cut back, 4 bases at V and 0 bases at J, with 9 bases in the middle. The CDR3 loop spans 14 amino acids. CDR3 residues: CASSSGQLNTEAFF. Written as DNA, the CDR3 is TGTGCCAGCAGTTCCGGACAGTTGAACACTGAAGCTTTCTTT.

V usage is TRBV19 and J usage is TRBJ2-3; 8 bases are a match to TRBD1. The CDR3 has 15 residues. The J segment lost 2 bases and the V segment lost 4 bases, leaving 5 bases of the junction unmatched. The germline gives CDR1 LNHDA, CDR2 SQIVND (reference sequence). The CDR3 DNA follows: TGTGCCAGTAGTAGTGGACAGGGATTCACAGATACGCAGTATTTT. Amino acid sequence: CASSSGQGFTDTQYF.

Notes on this clone: This sample also contains other DNA sequences that code for the same CDR3. The J gene is TRBJ1-5, the V gene TRBV19, with a tentative D call TRBD1 (5 bases). V shed 3 bases and J shed 6 bases, with 9 bases lying between them. The CDR3 contains 13 residues. Germline V gene lookup returns CDR1 LNHDA and CDR2 SQIVND (reference sequence). DNA of the CDR3: TGTGCCAGTAGTATTGAGGGGTCTCAGCCCCAGCATTTT. Encoded protein: CASSIEGSQPQHF.

The rearrangement uses TRBV7-9 and TRBJ2-5, with no clear D. V lost 3 bases and J 2 bases, leaving 10 bases between the germline ends. CDR1 SEHNR and CDR2 FQNEAQ come from the germline V gene (reference sequence). This CDR3 is 14 amino acids long. The CDR3, as DNA: TGTGCCAGCAGCTTCGTCGGGCAGCAAGAGACCCAGTACTTC. It specifies CASSFVGQQETQYF.

The CDR3 region has the DNA TGTGCCAGCAGTCGGACAGGGGGCTCGTTTGCTTTCTTT. This sequence encodes CASSRTGGSFAFF. V usage is TRBV12-3 or TRBV12-4 and J usage is TRBJ1-1; 11 bases are a match to TRBD1. CDR3 size: 13 residues. J gave up 11 bases and V 5 bases, and 7 bases lay outside the gene matches.

The chain recombines TRBV2 with TRBJ1-2; D gene ambiguous. This CDR3 is built from 12 residues. In germline, CDR1 is SNHLY, CDR2 FYNNEI. V was trimmed by 7 bases and J by 10 bases, leaving 16 bases between them. The CDR3 here is CASTPLARVYTF. The CDR3, as DNA: TGTGCCAGCACCCCCTTGGCGAGGGTCTACACCTTC. Full variable domain (rest looked up from reference TRBV2 and TRBJ1-2): EPEVTQTPSHQVTQMGQEVILRCVPISNHLYFYWYRQILGQKVEFLVSFYNNEISEKSEIFDDQFSVERPDGSNFTLKIRSTKLEDSAMYFCASTPLARVYTFGSGTRLTVV.

The genes are TRBV5-6 and TRBJ2-3, with TRBD2 identical over 7 bases. J lost 4 bases, V lost 4 bases, and 9 bases had no gene match. This CDR3 contains 15 residues. In germline, CDR1 is SGHDT, CDR2 YYEEEE. In DNA form, the CDR3 reads TGTGCCAGCAGCCCAGGTTGGGGGGGAGCAGATACGCAGTATTTT. Translated, it gives CASSPGWGGADTQYF.

This chain links TRBV6-5 with TRBJ2-7, with a tentative D call TRBD1 (5 bases). This CDR3 region has 13 residues. V was shortened by 5 bases and J by 0 bases, with 8 bases between the two germline ends. Germline V gene lookup returns CDR1 MNHEY and CDR2 SVGAGI. The CDR3 loop reads CASSQGSSYEQYF. For the CDR3, the DNA is TGTGCCAGCAGTCAGGGTAGCTCCTACGAGCAGTACTTC.

This CDR3 is CASSIDRTSGGYTF. The DNA of the CDR3 is TGTGCCAGTAGTATAGATCGGACAAGCGGTGGCTACACCTTC. This chain joins TRBV19 and TRBJ1-2, with TRBD1 as a possible D gene (5 bases). Germline V lookup: CDR1 LNHDA, CDR2 SQIVND (reference sequence). This CDR3 region has 14 residues. Trimming cost V 0 bases and J 7 bases, with 12 bases left between them.

Here the CDR3 reads CASSSAGVNIQYF. The CDR3 nucleotides read TGTGCCAGCAGCTCGGCGGGAGTAAACATTCAGTACTTC. V gene TRBV7-2 combines with J gene TRBJ2-4, with 7 bases fitting TRBD2. CDR3 length: 13 amino acids. The germline V gene encodes CDR1 SGHTA and CDR2 FQGNSA. Germline trimming cut 4 bases from V and 6 bases from J; bases unmatched to any gene: 3.